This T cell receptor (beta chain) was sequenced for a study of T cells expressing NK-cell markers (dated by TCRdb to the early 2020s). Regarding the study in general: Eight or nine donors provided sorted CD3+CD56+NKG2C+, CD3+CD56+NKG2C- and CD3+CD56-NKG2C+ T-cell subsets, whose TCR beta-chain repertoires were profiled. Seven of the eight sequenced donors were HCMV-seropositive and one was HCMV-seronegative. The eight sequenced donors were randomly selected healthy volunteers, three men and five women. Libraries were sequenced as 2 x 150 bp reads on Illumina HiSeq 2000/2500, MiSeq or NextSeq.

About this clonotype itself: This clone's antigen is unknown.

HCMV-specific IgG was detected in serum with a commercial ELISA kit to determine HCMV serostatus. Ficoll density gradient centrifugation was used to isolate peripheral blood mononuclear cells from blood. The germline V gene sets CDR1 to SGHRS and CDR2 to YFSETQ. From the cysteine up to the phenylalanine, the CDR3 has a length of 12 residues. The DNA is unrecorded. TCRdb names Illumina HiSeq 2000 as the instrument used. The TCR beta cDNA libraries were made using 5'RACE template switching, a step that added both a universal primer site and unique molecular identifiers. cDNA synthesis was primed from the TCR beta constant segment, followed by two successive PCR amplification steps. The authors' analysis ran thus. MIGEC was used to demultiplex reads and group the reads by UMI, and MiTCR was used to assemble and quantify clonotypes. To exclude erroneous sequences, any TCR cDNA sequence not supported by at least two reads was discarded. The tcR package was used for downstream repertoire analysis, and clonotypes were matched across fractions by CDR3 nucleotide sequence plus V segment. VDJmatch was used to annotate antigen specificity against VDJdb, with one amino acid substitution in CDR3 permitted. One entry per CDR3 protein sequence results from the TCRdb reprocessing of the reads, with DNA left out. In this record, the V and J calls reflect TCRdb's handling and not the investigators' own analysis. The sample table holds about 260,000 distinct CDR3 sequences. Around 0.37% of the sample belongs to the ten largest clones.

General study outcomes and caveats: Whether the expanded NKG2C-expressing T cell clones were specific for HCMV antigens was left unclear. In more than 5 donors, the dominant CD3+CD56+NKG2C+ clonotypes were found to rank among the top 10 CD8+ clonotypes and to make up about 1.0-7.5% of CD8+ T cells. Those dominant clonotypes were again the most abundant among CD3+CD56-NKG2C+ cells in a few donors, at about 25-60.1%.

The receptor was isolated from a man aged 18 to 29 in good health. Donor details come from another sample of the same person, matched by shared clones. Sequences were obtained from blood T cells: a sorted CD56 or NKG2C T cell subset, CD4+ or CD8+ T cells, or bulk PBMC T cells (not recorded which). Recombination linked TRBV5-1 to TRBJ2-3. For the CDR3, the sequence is CASSSTRDTQYF.